One T cell receptor beta chain is described in this entry. The antigen is undetermined. Its ends do not fully match the called genes, so a read error is possible. This sample was taken from a study of T cells in Graves' hyperthyroidism and ophthalmopathy. Amplified TCR beta CDR3 regions derived from RNA transcripts. TCR CDR3 underwent first-round RT-PCR with the HTBI primer set. TCRdb called the multiplex PCR reads again in MiXCR, with one record for every CDR3 protein. Found here are roughly 500,000 distinct CDR3 sequences, about 45% of them singletons; the top ten hold around two fifths. Thyroid ultrasound and orbital computed tomography, with clinical symptoms and serum thyroxine and TRAb, informed diagnoses. CDR3 size: 15 residues. Germline values: CDR1 MGHRA, CDR2 YSYEKL. General study points: Ophthalmopathy prediction by the model preceded onset by a median roughly 6 months. Stable hyperthyroidism was separated from ophthalmopathy by a model based on 13 V-J features.

This receptor was taken from an adult woman with Graves' disease, either hyperthyroidism or ophthalmopathy (not recorded which). Specimen: peripheral blood or thyroid tissue (not recorded which). V and J are TRBV4-1 and TRBJ1-4; D is undetermined. The DNA of the CDR3 is TGTGCCAGCAGCGCACCCGGGCCAAACGTCGGAAAACTGTTTTTT. Amino acid sequence: CASSAPGPNVGKLFF.